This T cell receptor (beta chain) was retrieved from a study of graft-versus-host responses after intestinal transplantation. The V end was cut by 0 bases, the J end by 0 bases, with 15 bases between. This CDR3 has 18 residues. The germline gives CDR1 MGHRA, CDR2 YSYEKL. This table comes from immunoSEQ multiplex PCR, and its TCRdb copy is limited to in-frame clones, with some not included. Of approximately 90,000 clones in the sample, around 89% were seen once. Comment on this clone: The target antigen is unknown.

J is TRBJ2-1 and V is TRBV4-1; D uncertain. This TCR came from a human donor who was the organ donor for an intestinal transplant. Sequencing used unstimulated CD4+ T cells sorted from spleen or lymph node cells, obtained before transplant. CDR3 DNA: TGCGCCAGCAGCCAAGATCATCCCGTCTGGAGCTCCTACAATGAGCAGTTCTTC. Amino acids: CASSQDHPVWSSYNEQFF.